Below, 19 T cell receptor beta chains from the same sample are listed, as sequenced in a study of blood T cells in healthy people across ages. For the second PCR, which ran for 7 to 11 cycles, a sample-barcoded 5' primer and a J-beta primer mix were used. One entry per CDR3 protein results from TCRdb running MiXCR on the 5' RACE reads. The repertoire includes about 1.6 million distinct CDR3 sequences, 30% to 35% of them detected once, and around 11% sits in the top ten. What was sequenced was blood. These receptors all come from a woman in her twenties or thirties in good health.

The V and J genes are TRBV19 and TRBJ2-7; D is perhaps TRBD1 or TRBD2 (6 bases each). The germline V and J ends were trimmed by 4 bases and 6 bases, with 22 bases remaining between them. CDR1 and CDR2 (germline): LNHDA, SQIVND (reference sequence). The CDR3 length is 16 residues. This chain's CDR3 is CASSNRRTTRGSEQYF. In nucleotides, the CDR3 is TGTGCCAGTAGTAATAGGCGTACGACTAGGGGGAGCGAGCAGTACTTC.

This sequence joins TRBV5-1 and TRBJ2-5, with unresolved D. Germline V CDR1 and CDR2: SGHRS, YFSETQ. V was cut by 0 bases and J by 2 bases, with 8 bases left in between. The CDR3 length is 14 residues. The CDR3: CASSLDSAQETQYF. The CDR3 region has the DNA TGCGCCAGCAGCTTGGATAGTGCTCAAGAGACCCAGTACTTC.

This clonotype has a handful of counts. The chain has TRBV20-1 and TRBJ1-6; D not resolved. Looked up from germline, CDR1 is DFQATT and CDR2 is SNEGSKA (reference sequence). Trimming cost V 4 bases and J 8 bases, with 27 bases left between them. The CDR3 loop spans 18 amino acids. CDR3 loop: CSANVGDPTRRSHSPLHF. The CDR3 DNA is TGCAGTGCTAACGTGGGAGACCCGACCCGAAGATCCCATTCACCCCTCCACTTT.

The rearrangement joins TRBV2 to TRBJ2-7; tentatively, D is TRBD1 (6 bases). Gene TRBJ2-5 matches the end of the DNA better, so the J call may be wrong. There are 13 residues in the CDR3. The germline V gene encodes CDR1 SNHLY and CDR2 FYNNEI. CDR3: CASRNRDVETQYF. CDR3 nucleotide sequence: TGTGCCAGCAGGAACAGGGATGTGGAGACCCAGTACTTC.

This chain uses TRBV5-1 with TRBJ2-7; D not resolved. Germline lookup yields CDR1 SGHRS and CDR2 YFSETQ. The length of the CDR3 is 15 residues. V shed 3 bases and J shed 3 bases, with 16 bases lying between them. CDR3 region: CASSSRQAFGYEQYF. The CDR3 DNA sequence: TGCGCCAGCAGCTCCCGTCAGGCCTTTGGCTACGAGCAGTACTTC.

The V and J genes are TRBV6-6 and TRBJ2-5, with TRBD2 identical over 9 bases. Losses at the gene ends were 0 bases for V and 4 bases for J; bases not matched to a gene: 3. Germline-derived CDR1 and CDR2 are MNHNY and SVGAGI (reference sequence). The CDR3 spans 15 residues. The CDR3 nucleotides read TGTGCCAGCAGTTACTCTAGCGGGGGATCAGAGACCCAGTACTTC. Translation gives CASSYSSGGSETQYF.

The V gene is TRBV10-3, the J gene TRBJ2-7; 8 positions agree with TRBD2. This CDR3 region has 15 residues. The V gene end was trimmed by 7 bases and the J gene end by 3 bases; junction bases not matched to a gene: 11. Germline V lookup: CDR1 ENHRY, CDR2 SYGVKD. As DNA, the CDR3 is TGTGCCATCACCCCGGGAGGGGGGCGAAACTACGAGCAGTACTTC. Translating gives CAITPGGGRNYEQYF.

The table lists this clonotype with a few counts. The chain is built from TRBV20-1 and TRBJ1-5; 9 bases line up with TRBD1. Germline V lookup: CDR1 DFQATT, CDR2 SNEGSKA (reference sequence). The length of the CDR3 is 14 residues. The J segment lost 4 bases and the V segment lost 5 bases, leaving 6 bases of the junction unmatched. In DNA, the CDR3 is TGCAGTGCTGAGGGACAGGGAGGTAATCAGCCCCAGCATTTT. The encoded protein is CSAEGQGGNQPQHF.

This clonotype was observed many times. The V gene is TRBV6-6, the J gene TRBJ1-2; D is unclear. Germline CDR1 MNHNY, CDR2 SVGAGI (reference sequence). Between the trimmed V and J ends, which lost 7 bases and 4 bases, there was a span of 13 bases. This CDR3 spans 13 amino acids. The CDR3 is CASTPGSGYGYTF. CDR3 in DNA: TGTGCCAGCACCCCTGGGTCTGGCTATGGCTACACCTTC.

This chain uses TRBV28 with TRBJ2-7; D uncertain. The germline gives CDR1 MDHEN, CDR2 SYDVKM. Trimming left V 7 bases short and J 4 bases short, with 17 bases between. CDR3 size: 14 residues. The CDR3 loop reads CASTGPFPIYEQYF. CDR3 coding DNA: TGTGCCAGCACGGGTCCCTTCCCCATTTACGAGCAGTACTTC.

This sequence joins TRBV6-1 and TRBJ2-3; 7 nucleotides align to TRBD2. Germline CDR1 is MNHNS and CDR2 is SASEGT. V lost 2 bases and J lost 4; bases outside the gene matches: 9. This CDR3 has 16 amino acids. CDR3 protein: CASSELGGSVADTQYF. CDR3 DNA: TGTGCCAGCAGTGAATTGGGCGGGAGCGTCGCAGATACGCAGTATTTT.

The rearrangement joins TRBV29-1 to TRBJ1-5; no clear D gene. This CDR3 comprises 11 residues. V was clipped by 5 bases and J by 5 bases, with 7 bases between them. Germline V gene sequence: CDR1 SQVTM, CDR2 ANQGSEA. The CDR3 protein is CSVYADQPQHF. Here the CDR3 DNA reads TGCAGCGTTTATGCCGATCAGCCCCAGCATTTT.

In regard to this clonotype: One junction end does not reproduce the germline sequence, and a read error may be involved. V gene TRBV7-3 combines with J gene TRBJ2-1; 11 bases are shared with TRBD2. The CDR3 runs to 15 residues. Germline V gives CDR1 SGHTA, CDR2 FQGTGA. In nucleotides, the CDR3 is TGTGCCAACAGCTTAGCGGGGGGGAAAAACAATGAGCAGTTCTTC. The encoded protein is CANSLAGGKNNEQFF.

For this clonotype: Its ends do not fully match the called genes, so a read error is possible. The chain recombines TRBV7-9 with TRBJ2-1; D is ambiguous. The CDR3 contains 12 residues. CDR1 is SEHNR, CDR2 FQNEAQ, per germline (reference sequence). CDR3 DNA sequence: TGTGCCAGCAGCTTAGCGGCCGGTGAGCGGTTCTTC. Translated: CASSLAAGERFF.

In its sample, this clonotype was seen many times. The genes are TRBV5-1 and TRBJ1-5, with D possibly TRBD1 on 5 matching bases. CDR1 and CDR2 (germline): SGHRS, YFSETQ. This CDR3 has 15 residues. Trimming stripped 0 bases from V and 3 bases from J, with 10 bases between. CDR3 loop: CASSLGPGSNQPQHF. The CDR3 coding sequence is TGCGCCAGCAGCTTGGGCCCAGGGTCCAATCAGCCCCAGCATTTT.

This clonotype has more than one count but fewer than ten. The J gene is TRBJ2-1, the V gene TRBV6-2 or TRBV6-3, with D possibly being TRBD1 (9 bases). Germline assignment: CDR1 MNHEY and CDR2 SVGEGT. CDR3 length: 21 residues. V was shortened by 6 bases and J by 4 bases, with 34 bases between the two germline ends. The CDR3 DNA reads as TGTGCCAGCAGCCGGGACAGGGATCGTTTGGGCGGGAGGTCTTGGTACAATGAGCAGTTCTTC. Amino acids: CASSRDRDRLGGRSWYNEQFF.

The gene calls are TRBV6-1 and TRBJ1-5; no reliable D call. V was cut by 6 bases and J by 0 bases, with 9 bases left in between. Per germline, CDR1 MNHNS and CDR2 SASEGT. The CDR3 has 14 residues. The CDR3 DNA is TGTGCCAGCAGCCACTCGATTAGCAATCAGCCCCAGCATTTT. This sequence encodes CASSHSISNQPQHF.

As concerns this clonotype: At one end the junction does not follow the germline gene, possibly because of a read error. The chain couples TRBV4-2 to TRBJ1-4, with 8 bases fitting TRBD1. Germline V gives CDR1 LGHNA, CDR2 YNFKEQ. The CDR3 is made up of 14 amino acids. This CDR3 reads CAGSLGQGGEKLFF. DNA of the CDR3: TGTGCCGGCAGCCTTGGACAGGGTGGCGAAAAACTGTTTTTT.

This clonotype was seen a few times. V and J are TRBV20-1 and TRBJ1-5, with TRBD1 as a possible D gene (6 bases). The length of the CDR3 is 14 residues. The V gene's germline CDR1 is DFQATT and CDR2 SNEGSKA (reference sequence). V was shortened by 6 bases and J by 7 bases, with 19 bases between the two germline ends. CDR3 in amino acids: CSAIGTGLNQPQHF. The CDR3 DNA reads as TGCAGTGCCATAGGCACAGGGTTAAACCAGCCCCAGCATTTT.